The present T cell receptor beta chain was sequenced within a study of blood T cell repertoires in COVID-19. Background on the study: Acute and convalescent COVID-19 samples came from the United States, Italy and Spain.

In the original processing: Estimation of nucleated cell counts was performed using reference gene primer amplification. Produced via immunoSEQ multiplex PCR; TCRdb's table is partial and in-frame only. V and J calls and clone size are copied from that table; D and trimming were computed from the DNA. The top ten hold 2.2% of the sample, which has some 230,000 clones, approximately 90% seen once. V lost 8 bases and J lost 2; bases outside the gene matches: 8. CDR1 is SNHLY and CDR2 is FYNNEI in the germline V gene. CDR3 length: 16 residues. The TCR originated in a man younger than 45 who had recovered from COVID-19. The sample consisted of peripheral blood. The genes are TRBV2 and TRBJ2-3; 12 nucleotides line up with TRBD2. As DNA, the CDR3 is TGTGCCAGCCGAGCTAGCGGGGGGGTCCTCACAGATACGCAGTATTTT. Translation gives CASRASGGVLTDTQYF.